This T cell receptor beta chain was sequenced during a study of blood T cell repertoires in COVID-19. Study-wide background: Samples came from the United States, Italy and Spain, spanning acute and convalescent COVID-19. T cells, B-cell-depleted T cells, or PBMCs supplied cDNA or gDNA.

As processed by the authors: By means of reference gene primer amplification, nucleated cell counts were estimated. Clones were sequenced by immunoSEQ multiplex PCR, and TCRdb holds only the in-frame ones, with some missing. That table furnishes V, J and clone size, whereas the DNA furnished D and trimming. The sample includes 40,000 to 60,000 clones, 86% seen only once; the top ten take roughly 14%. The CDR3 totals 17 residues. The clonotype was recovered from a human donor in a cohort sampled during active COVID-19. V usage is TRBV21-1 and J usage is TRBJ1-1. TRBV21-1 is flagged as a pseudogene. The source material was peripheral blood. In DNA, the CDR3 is TGTGCCAGCAGCAAAGGGGCGGTCGGAGCGGGACACACTGAAGCTTTCTTT. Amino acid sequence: CASSKGAVGAGHTEAFF.